The 12 T cell receptor beta chains listed next were all sequenced from one sample in a study of blood T cell repertoires in COVID-19. Here immunoSEQ multiplex PCR was the method, and the copy in TCRdb shows in-frame clones only, minus some. The data show about 52,000 clones, approximately 80% seen once. Sequencing was performed on peripheral blood. The origin of the receptors is a man aged 65-85 years with active COVID-19.

Only a few counts were recorded for this clone. V usage is TRBV2 and J usage is TRBJ1-4; D is possibly TRBD1 (6 bases). Germline V gene data show CDR1 as SNHLY and CDR2 as FYNNEI. This CDR3 comprises 14 residues. Deletions cut 4 bases from V and 10 bases from J, with 16 bases between. As DNA, the CDR3 is TGTGCCAGCAGTGGAGGCAGGGGAGAAGGAAAACTGTTTTTT. It translates to CASSGGRGEGKLFF.

The rearrangement joins TRBV2 to TRBJ2-2; TRBD1 aligns across 11 bases. V gave up 7 bases and J gave up 3 bases; unmatched junction bases: 7. The CDR3 is 16 residues long. Per the germline V gene, CDR1 is SNHLY and CDR2 is FYNNEI. The CDR3 bases are TGTGCCAGCAATTCCGGGACAGGGGGGGACACCGGGGAGCTGTTTTTT. Translation gives CASNSGTGGDTGELFF.

V is TRBV4-3 and J is TRBJ1-5; D is unresolved. Germline lookup yields CDR1 LGHNA and CDR2 YSLEER. This CDR3 is 13 amino acids long. The V and J ends lost 5 bases and 5 bases respectively, with 10 bases between them. The CDR3 here is CASSRRLDQPQHF. The CDR3 coding sequence is TGCGCCAGCAGCAGGCGGTTGGATCAGCCCCAGCATTTT.

The chain links TRBV30 to TRBJ2-7; 7 nucleotides agree with TRBD2. Germline CDR1 GTSNPN, CDR2 SVGIG (reference sequence). The CDR3 length is 11 residues. Written as DNA, the CDR3 is TGTGCTTGTCGCGGGGGCTACGAGCAGTACTTC. This encodes CACRGGYEQYF.

V gene TRBV7-7 combines with J gene TRBJ2-3; D is unclear. Germline assignment: CDR1 SSHAT and CDR2 FNYEAQ (reference sequence). The CDR3 spans 13 residues. The germline V and J ends were trimmed by 3 bases and 3 bases, with 7 bases remaining between them. CDR3: CASSFQITDTQYF. The CDR3 coding sequence is TGTGCCAGCAGCTTTCAGATAACAGATACGCAGTATTTT.

The V call is TRBV11-1, the J call TRBJ1-1; 7 bases line up with TRBD1. J gave up 6 bases and V 5 bases, and 12 bases lay outside the gene matches. Looked up from germline, CDR1 is SGHAT and CDR2 is FQDESV (reference sequence). The CDR3 consists of 15 residues. The CDR3 sequence: CASSRLRGGRAEAFF. The CDR3 coding sequence is TGTGCCAGCAGCCGTTTGAGAGGGGGCAGGGCTGAAGCTTTCTTT.

The rearrangement links TRBV5-1 to TRBJ2-3; 7 bases are shared with TRBD2. CDR1 is SGHRS, CDR2 YFSETQ, per germline. The CDR3 spans 12 residues. The V and J ends lost 6 bases and 4 bases, in that order; junction bases with no gene match: 2. DNA of the CDR3: TGCGCCAGCACAGCGGGGCCAGATACGCAGTATTTT. Translated: CASTAGPDTQYF.

V and J are TRBV4-1 and TRBJ1-1; D is unclear. The germline V gene has CDR1 MGHRA and CDR2 YSYEKL. This CDR3 region has 16 residues. V was trimmed by 0 bases and J by 1 base, leaving 12 bases between them. The CDR3 bases are TGCGCCAGCAGCCAAGATAATTTAGAGGGGAACACTGAAGCTTTCTTT. Protein product: CASSQDNLEGNTEAFF.

The J gene is TRBJ2-7, the V gene TRBV27; 8 bases line up with TRBD1. Germline V gene data show CDR1 as MNHEY and CDR2 as SMNVEV (reference sequence). With V trimmed by 8 bases and J by 3 bases, 9 bases remained unmatched. The CDR3 length is 14 residues. The CDR3, as DNA: TGTGCCAGCGCGCCCCGGACAGGGCACTACGAGCAGTACTTC. Translated, it gives CASAPRTGHYEQYF.

The rearrangement links TRBV7-3 to TRBJ1-1, with 7 positions matching TRBD1. The V gene's germline CDR1 is SGHTA and CDR2 FQGTGA. The ends lost 0 bases at V and 6 bases at J; junction bases unmatched: 7. The CDR3 has 15 amino acids. CDR3 bases: TGTGCCAGCAGCTTAACCGGGACAGCAGGCGCTGAAGCTTTCTTT. Translating it yields CASSLTGTAGAEAFF.

This sequence joins TRBV5-1 and TRBJ1-1; 9 nucleotides match TRBD1. CDR1 is SGHRS, CDR2 YFSETQ, per germline. The CDR3 is 15 residues long. With 4 bases clipped from V and 4 bases from J, the junction kept 8 bases outside the gene matches. Written as DNA, the CDR3 is TGCGCCAGCAGCATTTCCGGGACAGGGCCCACTGAAGCTTTCTTT. This translates into CASSISGTGPTEAFF.

The chain links TRBV6-6 to TRBJ2-5; 7 nucleotides line up with TRBD1. Trimming cost V 8 bases and J 0 bases; bases outside gene matches: 3. The CDR3 is made up of 13 amino acids. Germline CDR1 MNHNY, CDR2 SVGAGI (reference sequence). CDR3 amino acids: CASLGTDQETQYF. CDR3 DNA: TGTGCCAGCCTGGGGACAGACCAAGAGACCCAGTACTTC.